Presented here are 19 T cell receptor beta chains from one specimen sequenced in a study of blood T cell repertoires in COVID-19. Libraries were prepared by immunoSEQ multiplex PCR; TCRdb keeps only in-frame clonotypes and omits some of them. The sample yields around 200,000 clones, about 81% seen once. Sequencing was done on a sample of peripheral blood. These receptor sequences come from a man aged 30-40 years with active or convalescent COVID-19.

V is TRBV28 and J is TRBJ1-2, with 8 bases fitting TRBD1. CDR1 is MDHEN, CDR2 SYDVKM, per germline. This CDR3 contains 14 residues. After removal of 6 bases from V and 2 bases from J, the junction contained 5 bases not matched to a gene. The chain's CDR3 is CASSRGQGNYGYTF. As DNA, the CDR3 is TGTGCCAGCAGCCGAGGACAGGGAAACTATGGCTACACCTTC.

This chain links TRBV6-7 with TRBJ1-6; D gene uncertain. TRBV6-7 is labeled an ORF, and its function is uncertain. The CDR3 runs to 17 residues. V shed 2 bases and J shed 0 bases, with 11 bases lying between them. The CDR3 region has the DNA TGTGCCAGCAGTTACCAGCGGGATTTCTCCTATAATTCACCCCTCCACTTT. Its protein is CASSYQRDFSYNSPLHF.

This chain uses TRBV11-2 with TRBJ2-7; the match to TRBD1 covers 9 bases. The CDR3 extends over 15 amino acids. From germline, CDR1 is SGHAT and CDR2 FQNNGV. J lost 3 bases, V lost 4 bases, and 7 bases had no gene match. CDR3 amino acids: CASSSRDRADYEQYF. For the CDR3, the DNA is TGTGCCAGCAGCTCCCGGGACAGGGCTGACTACGAGCAGTACTTC.

The V and J genes are TRBV11-2 and TRBJ2-3; 10 bases match TRBD2. The germline CDR1 and CDR2 sequences are SGHAT and FQNNGV. The ends lost 1 base at V and 5 bases at J; junction bases unmatched: 6. The CDR3 sequence is 16 residues long. CDR3 in DNA: TGTGCCAGCAGCTTAGCGCTAGCGGGGGCCGTAGATACGCAGTATTTT. Translation: CASSLALAGAVDTQYF.

The chain is built from TRBV5-1 and TRBJ2-3; 9 bases line up with TRBD1. CDR3 length: 16 amino acids. Germline CDR1 SGHRS, CDR2 YFSETQ. J lost 6 bases, V lost 0 bases, and 8 bases had no gene match. The CDR3 protein is CASSLVGTGIQDTQYF. The CDR3 DNA sequence: TGCGCCAGCAGCTTGGTGGGGACAGGGATCCAGGATACGCAGTATTTT. Based on the CDR3 plus reference TRBV5-1 and TRBJ2-3, the full variable domain is KAGVTQTPRYLIKTRGQQVTLSCSPISGHRSVSWYQQTPGQGLQFLFEYFSETQRNKGNFPGRFSGRQFSNSRSEMNVSTLELGDSALYLCASSLVGTGIQDTQYFGPGTRLTVL.

V usage is TRBV27 and J usage is TRBJ2-1; D not certain. CDR3 length: 15 amino acids. Trimming took 4 bases from V and 3 from J, leaving 13 bases between them. Germline CDR1 is MNHEY and CDR2 is SMNVEV (reference sequence). The CDR3 region is CASSSQTVYYNEQFF. The CDR3 DNA sequence: TGTGCCAGCAGTTCCCAAACAGTCTACTACAATGAGCAGTTCTTC.

The chain joins TRBV15 to TRBJ1-1, with 7 bases fitting TRBD1. Germline-derived CDR1 and CDR2 are LNHNV and YYDKDF (reference sequence). The trim removed 6 bases at V and 7 bases at J, leaving 14 bases unmatched. The CDR3 contains 15 residues. The CDR3 is CATSRSRGSPIEAFF. Here the CDR3 DNA reads TGTGCCACCAGTAGGAGCAGGGGGAGTCCTATTGAAGCTTTCTTT.

This chain's CDR3 is CATSDGTGPQETQYF. The CDR3 nucleotides read TGTGCCACCAGTGACGGGACAGGCCCACAAGAGACCCAGTACTTC. The chain recombines TRBV24-1 with TRBJ2-5, with 8 bases identical to TRBD1. Per the germline V gene, CDR1 is KGHDR and CDR2 is SFDVKD. Unmatched junction bases numbered 5, after V lost 4 bases and J lost 2 bases. This CDR3 spans 15 amino acids.

The chain's CDR3 is CASSGGTGGGHQPQHF. In DNA form, the CDR3 reads TGTGCCAGCAGCGGGGGGACAGGGGGCGGTCATCAGCCCCAGCATTTT. This chain joins TRBV9 and TRBJ1-5, with 12 bases matching TRBD1. In germline, CDR1 is SGDLS, CDR2 YYNGEE. This CDR3 has 16 amino acids. The junction had 6 bases not matched to a gene; V was cut back by 3 bases and J by 5 bases.

This chain uses TRBV28 with TRBJ2-7, with 11 bases fitting TRBD2. The ends lost 2 bases at V and 11 bases at J; junction bases unmatched: 8. CDR1 MDHEN and CDR2 SYDVKM come from the germline V gene. The CDR3 is made up of 14 amino acids. The CDR3 is CASSLILAGGAEYF. CDR3 sequence (DNA): TGTGCCAGCAGTTTAATCCTAGCGGGAGGTGCGGAGTACTTC.

The chain links TRBV7-2 to TRBJ1-2; D remains unclear. The germline V and J ends were trimmed by 0 bases and 2 bases, with 10 bases remaining between them. CDR1 and CDR2 (germline): SGHTA, FQGNSA. The CDR3 length is 15 residues. The CDR3: CASSLASAANYGYTF. CDR3 coding DNA: TGTGCCAGCAGCTTAGCGTCGGCGGCCAACTATGGCTACACCTTC.

The chain combines TRBV19 with TRBJ2-7; D is possibly TRBD2 (5 bases). In germline, CDR1 is LNHDA, CDR2 SQIVND (reference sequence). This CDR3 spans 15 amino acids. Trimming left V 1 base short and J 2 bases short, with 12 bases between. CDR3 DNA sequence: TGTGCCAGTAGTATAGGAGGGTTACGGGCCTACGAGCAGTACTTC. It yields the protein CASSIGGLRAYEQYF.

The chain links TRBV19 to TRBJ1-3; D is unresolved. This CDR3 contains 16 residues. CDR1 is LNHDA and CDR2 is SQIVND in the germline V gene (reference sequence). The ends were cut back, 6 bases at V and 0 bases at J, with 15 bases in the middle. The CDR3 sequence: CASSRLRDYSGNTIYF. As DNA, the CDR3 is TGTGCCAGTAGCCGGCTGAGGGATTACTCTGGAAACACCATATATTTT.

The CDR3: CASSSLMTGTGNSPLHF. The CDR3 DNA reads TGTGCCAGCAGTTCCTTGATGACCGGGACAGGGAATTCACCCCTCCACTTT. This chain connects TRBV28 to TRBJ1-6, with 9 bases lining up with TRBD1. Germline assignment: CDR1 MDHEN and CDR2 SYDVKM. The trim removed 4 bases at V and 7 bases at J, leaving 11 bases unmatched. This CDR3 has 17 residues.

The rearrangement joins TRBV6-6 to TRBJ2-1, with D perhaps TRBD1 (6 bases). Trimming took off 4 bases at V and 10 bases at J, with 14 bases between the two ends. The CDR3 has 13 amino acids. Germline V gives CDR1 MNHNY, CDR2 SVGAGI (reference sequence). The CDR3 DNA sequence: TGTGCCAGCAGTTCCCTCACAGGGAACGAGCAGTTCTTC. It encodes CASSSLTGNEQFF.

The CDR3 DNA reads as TGTGCCAGCAGTTACTACGACCAAGGGGACACTGAAGCTTTCTTT. Its translation: CASSYYDQGDTEAFF. The chain joins TRBV6-2 or TRBV6-3 to TRBJ1-1; possibly TRBD1 for D (5 bases). Germline lookup yields CDR1 MNHEY and CDR2 SVGEGT. The CDR3 has 15 amino acids. Trimming left V 1 base short and J 3 bases short, with 12 bases between.

This chain uses TRBV30 with TRBJ2-5; TRBD1 agrees at 7 bases. In germline, CDR1 is GTSNPN, CDR2 SVGIG (reference sequence). Trimming cost V 0 bases and J 2 bases; bases outside gene matches: 0. The CDR3 has 13 amino acids. The chain's CDR3 is CAWSVQGQETQYF. CDR3 in DNA: TGTGCCTGGAGTGTACAGGGGCAAGAGACCCAGTACTTC.

V and J are TRBV19 and TRBJ2-7, with 9 bases matching TRBD2. Per germline, CDR1 LNHDA and CDR2 SQIVND (reference sequence). The V segment lost 6 bases and the J segment 4 bases; nucleotides outside the gene matches: 7. This CDR3 has 14 residues. The CDR3 region is CASSLGLATYEQYF. The CDR3 DNA reads as TGTGCCAGTAGCCTGGGACTAGCCACTTACGAGCAGTACTTC.

This sequence joins TRBV5-1 and TRBJ1-4; TRBD1 matches at 10 bases. CDR1 is SGHRS, CDR2 YFSETQ, per germline. J was trimmed by 7 bases and V by 0 bases; bases with no gene match: 6. CDR3 size: 16 residues. DNA of the CDR3: TGCGCCAGCAGCTTGGGACAGGGGGCTAGCGTTGAAAAACTGTTTTTT. Amino acids: CASSLGQGASVEKLFF. Based on the CDR3 plus reference TRBV5-1 and TRBJ1-4, the full variable domain is KAGVTQTPRYLIKTRGQQVTLSCSPISGHRSVSWYQQTPGQGLQFLFEYFSETQRNKGNFPGRFSGRQFSNSRSEMNVSTLELGDSALYLCASSLGQGASVEKLFFGSGTQLSVL.